The 21 T cell receptor beta chains below were found in one sample sequenced in a study of TIL therapy for anti-PD-1-resistant metastatic lung cancer (dated by TCRdb to the early 2020s). This specimen's time point label, per the study, means: pre-treatment sample, taken before nivolumab and TIL therapy. TCR beta CDR3 regions were amplified from genomic DNA by bias-controlled multiplex PCR with the immunoSEQ v3 hsTCRB kit. TCRdb obtained this table from immuneACCESS and retained in-frame rearrangements with V and J assigned. These tables miss some clones; where compared with another copy, unresolved V genes account for less than half of the shortfall, and the remainder is unexplained. The sample yields some 60,000 clones; about 70% were counted once. Together, the top ten hold about 1.8% of the sample. The sequences come from blood, collected at baseline. The receptors shown here come from a person between 30 and 79 years old with non-small cell lung cancer.

The rearrangement links TRBV28 to TRBJ1-1; TRBD1 matches at 10 bases. Trimming cost V 5 bases and J 3 bases; bases outside gene matches: 3. The germline V gene has CDR1 MDHEN and CDR2 SYDVKM. The CDR3 has 14 residues. The CDR3 region is CASSRTGGDTEAFF. CDR3 nucleotide sequence: TGTGCCAGCAGTAGGACAGGGGGAGACACTGAAGCTTTCTTT.

The chain links TRBV27 to TRBJ2-7; 12 bases align to TRBD1. Trimming at V came to 7 bases and at J to 5 bases, leaving 9 bases not matched to a gene. In germline, CDR1 is MNHEY, CDR2 SMNVEV (reference sequence). There are 15 residues in the CDR3. This CDR3 is CASTKAGQGADEQYF. The CDR3 DNA reads as TGTGCCAGCACCAAAGCGGGACAGGGGGCCGACGAGCAGTACTTC.

This clone is a singleton in its sample. J is TRBJ1-2 and V is TRBV11-2; unclear D gene. CDR1 SGHAT and CDR2 FQNNGV come from the germline V gene. The CDR3 contains 17 residues. V was trimmed by 5 bases and J by 0 bases, leaving 19 bases between them. This CDR3 reads CASSTLSGRSTNYGYTF. CDR3 coding DNA: TGTGCCAGCAGCACTCTTTCTGGCAGGTCGACTAACTATGGCTACACCTTC.

This sequence joins TRBV6-1 and TRBJ2-7; a weak D match, TRBD1 (6 bases). This CDR3 is 14 amino acids long. Trimming cost V 4 bases and J 0 bases, with 10 bases left between them. From germline, CDR1 is MNHNS and CDR2 SASEGT. CDR3 residues: CASSVAGDSYEQYF. The CDR3 nucleotides read TGTGCCAGCAGTGTGGCAGGGGACTCCTACGAGCAGTACTTC.

This sequence joins TRBV29-1 and TRBJ2-6; tentatively, D is TRBD1 or TRBD2 (5 bases each). Trimming took off 6 bases at V and 0 bases at J, with 9 bases between the two ends. Per germline, CDR1 SQVTM and CDR2 ANQGSEA. This CDR3 has 14 amino acids. Here the CDR3 reads CSVGDSSGANVLTF. The CDR3 region has the DNA TGCAGCGTGGGAGACAGCTCTGGGGCCAACGTCCTGACTTTC. The full variable domain, with the rest looked up from reference TRBV29-1 and TRBJ2-6, is SAVISQKPSRDICQRGTSLTIQCQVDSQVTMMFWYRQQPGQSLTLIATANQGSEATYESGFVIDKFPISRPNLTFSTLTVSNMSPEDSSIYLCSVGDSSGANVLTFGAGSRLTVL.

This clone was found a few times. CDR3 sequence reads: CASSQNGLDGYTF. CDR3 coding DNA: TGTGCCAGCAGCCAAAACGGCCTGGATGGCTACACCTTC. The rearrangement joins TRBV7-9 to TRBJ1-2; no reliable D call. Trimming took 5 bases from V and 6 from J, leaving 13 bases between them. This CDR3 has 13 residues. Germline V gene sequence: CDR1 SEHNR, CDR2 FQNEAQ (reference sequence). The complete variable domain, with remaining parts taken from reference TRBV7-9 and TRBJ1-2, reads DTGVSQNPRHKITKRGQNVTFRCDPISEHNRLYWYRQTLGQGPEFLTYFQNEAQLEKSRLLSDRFSAERPKGSFSTLEIQRTEQGDSAMYLCASSQNGLDGYTFGSGTRLTVV.

This chain joins TRBV5-1 and TRBJ2-6, with D possibly TRBD1 on 5 matching bases. The CDR3 is 14 residues long. From germline, CDR1 is SGHRS and CDR2 YFSETQ. The germline V and J ends were trimmed by 4 bases and 4 bases, with 9 bases remaining between them. CDR3 protein: CASSQGGGANVLTF. The CDR3 bases are TGCGCCAGCAGCCAGGGTGGCGGGGCCAACGTCCTGACTTTC.

This clone is a singleton in its sample. V gene TRBV9 combines with J gene TRBJ2-1; no reliable D call. The length of the CDR3 is 15 residues. Trimming shortened V by 2 bases and J by 4 bases, and 13 bases separated the two germline ends. CDR1 is SGDLS, CDR2 YYNGEE, per germline. The CDR3 DNA sequence: TGTGCCAGCAGCGTGGAAGGGATTGCTTACAATGAGCAGTTCTTC. Protein sequence: CASSVEGIAYNEQFF.

As regards this clone: The same CDR3 is also encoded by other DNA sequences in this sample. The rearrangement joins TRBV28 to TRBJ1-5; TRBD1 is a possible D gene (5 bases). Germline assignment: CDR1 MDHEN and CDR2 SYDVKM. The CDR3 consists of 14 residues. The V and J ends lost 3 bases and 1 base respectively, with 7 bases between them. Here the CDR3 reads CASSLGGSNQPQHF. The CDR3, as DNA: TGTGCCAGCAGTTTGGGGGGGAGCAATCAGCCCCAGCATTTT.

The rearrangement joins TRBV29-1 to TRBJ2-3; either TRBD1 or TRBD2 may supply D (5 bases each). The CDR3 has 11 amino acids. Per germline, CDR1 SQVTM and CDR2 ANQGSEA. V lost 7 bases and J lost 0, with 5 bases in between. CDR3 coding DNA: TGCAGCGGGGGGAGCACAGATACGCAGTATTTT. Its protein is CSGGSTDTQYF.

The chain recombines TRBV5-4 with TRBJ1-6; D possibly corresponds to TRBD1 (6 bases). The V end lost 2 bases, the J end lost 7 bases, and 16 bases lay between the germline ends. Germline assignment: CDR1 SGHNT and CDR2 YYREEE (reference sequence). This CDR3 region has 16 residues. CDR3 residues: CASSFGQSRRNSPLHF. As DNA, the CDR3 is TGTGCCAGCAGCTTTGGACAGTCAAGGCGGAATTCACCCCTCCACTTT.

The V call is TRBV4-2, the J call TRBJ2-1; 7 bases align to TRBD2. The CDR3 loop spans 16 amino acids. V dropped 0 bases and J dropped 2; count of bases not matched to a gene: 4. Looked up from germline, CDR1 is LGHNA and CDR2 is YNFKEQ. CDR3 sequence (DNA): TGTGCCAGCAGCCAAGAACCTAGCGGAGCCTACAATGAGCAGTTCTTC. Amino acids: CASSQEPSGAYNEQFF.

The CDR3 bases are TGTGCCAGCAGTTTACGGGGGGCCCGGAGCTCCTATAATTCACCCCTCCACTTT. Protein product: CASSLRGARSSYNSPLHF. The genes are TRBV27 and TRBJ1-6, with D possibly TRBD1 on 6 matching bases. CDR3 length: 18 residues. Trimming took 2 bases from V and 0 from J, leaving 14 bases between them. Germline V gene lookup returns CDR1 MNHEY and CDR2 SMNVEV (reference sequence).

The J gene is TRBJ2-3, the V gene TRBV7-2; D gene ambiguous. Trimming took 4 bases from V and 0 from J, leaving 14 bases between them. From germline, CDR1 is SGHTA and CDR2 FQGNSA. The CDR3 consists of 16 residues. CDR3 bases: TGTGCCAGCAGCTCCTTCGCAGTCCTTAGCACAGATACGCAGTATTTT. This codes for CASSSFAVLSTDTQYF.

V usage is TRBV2 and J usage is TRBJ1-5; D perhaps matches TRBD1 (5 bases). In germline, CDR1 is SNHLY, CDR2 FYNNEI. The CDR3 totals 15 residues. The V gene lost 3 bases and the J gene lost 0 bases, with 9 bases spanning the gap. The CDR3 coding sequence is TGTGCCAGCAGTGAGGGGGATAATAGCAATCAGCCCCAGCATTTT. Translating it yields CASSEGDNSNQPQHF.

The chain is built from TRBV4-2 and TRBJ1-5, with 7 bases that match TRBD1. CDR3 length: 16 amino acids. Germline-derived CDR1 and CDR2 are LGHNA and YNFKEQ. V gave up 0 bases and J gave up 5 bases; unmatched junction bases: 7. DNA for the CDR3: TGTGCCAGCAGCCAAGACCACCCGACAGGGTATCAGCCCCAGCATTTT. This sequence encodes CASSQDHPTGYQPQHF.

This chain connects TRBV4-1 to TRBJ1-5, with 8 bases fitting TRBD1. The ends lost 4 bases at V and 2 bases at J; junction bases unmatched: 19. The germline CDR1 and CDR2 sequences are MGHRA and YSYEKL. This CDR3 has 20 amino acids. CDR3 region: CASSRLVLIGLTGGNQPQHF. CDR3 sequence (DNA): TGCGCCAGCAGCCGCCTCGTTTTAATTGGGTTGACAGGGGGCAATCAGCCCCAGCATTTT.

The J gene is TRBJ2-3, the V gene TRBV5-1; D ambiguous. CDR1 SGHRS and CDR2 YFSETQ come from the germline V gene. There are 14 residues in the CDR3. Trimming removed 4 bases from V and 2 bases from J, with 11 bases in between. This CDR3 is CASSPSRNTDTQYF. The CDR3 DNA reads TGCGCCAGCAGCCCCTCAAGGAACACAGATACGCAGTATTTT.

As for this clone: Other DNA sequences in this sample translate to the same CDR3. The V and J genes are TRBV6-5 and TRBJ1-5, with no clear D. Per germline, CDR1 MNHEY and CDR2 SVGAGI. V lost 5 bases to trimming and J lost 0 bases, with 8 bases between them. There are 14 residues in the CDR3. The CDR3 DNA is TGTGCCAGCAGTAGTCAGTATAGCAATCAGCCCCAGCATTTT. Amino acids: CASSSQYSNQPQHF.

This clone was picked up a small number of times. The J gene is TRBJ1-2, the V gene TRBV7-3; 7 nucleotides line up with TRBD1. CDR1 is SGHTA and CDR2 is FQGTGA in the germline V gene. V dropped 2 bases and J dropped 7; count of bases not matched to a gene: 10. This CDR3 spans 15 amino acids. The CDR3 bases are TGTGCCAGCAGCTTACAAGGGGGCGTAGGGTTTGGCTACACCTTC. The encoded protein is CASSLQGGVGFGYTF. Supplemented by reference TRBV7-3 and TRBJ1-2, the full variable domain reads GAGVSQTPSNKVTEKGKYVELRCDPISGHTALYWYRQSLGQGPEFLIYFQGTGAADDSGLPNDRFFAVRPEGSVSTLKIQRTERGDSAVYLCASSLQGGVGFGYTFGSGTRLTVV.

CDR3 residues: CASSKKPRGSKQYF. The CDR3 region has the DNA TGTGCCAGCAGCAAAAAACCGCGTGGGAGCAAGCAGTACTTC. The gene calls are TRBV21-1 and TRBJ2-7; no check of the table's D call, TRBD2, against the DNA was made. TRBV21-1 is marked as a pseudogene. This CDR3 has 14 amino acids.